This TCR beta chain was recovered during a study of T cell responses to AZD1222 COVID-19 vaccine. This clone was counted a single time. Sequencing used immunoSEQ multiplex PCR; TCRdb keeps in-frame clones, though not all of them. The table records about 150,000 clones, approximately 87% of them present only once. Sequenced material: peripheral blood, taken on day 0 of MenACWY control vaccination. This receptor was taken from an adult in good health.

In DNA, the CDR3 is TGCGCCAGCAGCGACAGGGGCGACTCTGGGGCCAACGTCCTGACTTTC. This encodes CASSDRGDSGANVLTF. V gene TRBV4-1 combines with J gene TRBJ2-6, with TRBD1 matching 8 bases. With V trimmed by 5 bases and J by 0 bases, 3 bases remained unmatched. The CDR3 is 16 residues long. The germline V gene encodes CDR1 MGHRA and CDR2 YSYEKL.